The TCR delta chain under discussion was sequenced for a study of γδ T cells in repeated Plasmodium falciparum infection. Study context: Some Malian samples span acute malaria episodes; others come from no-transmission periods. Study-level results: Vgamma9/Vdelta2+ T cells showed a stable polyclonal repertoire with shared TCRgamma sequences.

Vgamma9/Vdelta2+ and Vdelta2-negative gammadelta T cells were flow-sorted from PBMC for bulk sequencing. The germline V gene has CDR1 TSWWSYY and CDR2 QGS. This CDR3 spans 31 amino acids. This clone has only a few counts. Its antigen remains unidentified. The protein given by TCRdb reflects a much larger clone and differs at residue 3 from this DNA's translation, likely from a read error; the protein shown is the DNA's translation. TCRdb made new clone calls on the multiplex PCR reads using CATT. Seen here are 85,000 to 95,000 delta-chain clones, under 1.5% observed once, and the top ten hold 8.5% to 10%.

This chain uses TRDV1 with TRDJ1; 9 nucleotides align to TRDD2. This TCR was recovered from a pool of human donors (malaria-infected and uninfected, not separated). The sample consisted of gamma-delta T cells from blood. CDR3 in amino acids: CAPGEHRGLLPSYLHPYRPLLVRGYTDKLIF. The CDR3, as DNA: TGTGCTCCTGGGGAACATCGGGGCCTCCTTCCTTCCTACCTCCACCCTTACCGACCCCTTTTGGTGAGGGGGTACACCGATAAACTCATCTTT.